Included here is one T cell receptor beta chain sequence, with context. The sample originates from a study of blood T cell repertoires in COVID-19. Germline loops: CDR1 LGHDT, CDR2 YNNKEL (reference sequence). The CDR3 length is 14 residues. Trimming removed 6 bases from V and 6 bases from J, with 14 bases in between. Produced via immunoSEQ multiplex PCR; TCRdb's table is partial and in-frame only. This table has roughly 14,000 clones, approximately 84% appearing once. The J gene is TRBJ1-4, the V gene TRBV3-1 (or the pseudogene TRBV3-2); tentatively, D is TRBD1 (6 bases). The sequence derives from a human donor in a cohort sampled during active COVID-19. The sequenced material came from peripheral blood. As DNA, the CDR3 is TGTGCCAGCAGTCCTGGACAGTTGGATGAAAAACTGTTTTTT. This sequence encodes CASSPGQLDEKLFF.